This entry concerns a single T cell receptor (beta chain). Its antigen is not known. V was trimmed by 1 base and J by 3 bases, leaving 22 bases between them. CDR3 size: 17 residues. Germline CDR1 and CDR2: SQVTM and ANQGSEA. Use of 60 Vbeta and 13 Jbeta primers characterized the PCR. Assay used: immunoSEQ multiplex PCR; TCRdb lists only in-frame clones, some missing. The sample yields over 100,000 clones, approximately 58% seen once. The data derive from a study of cytomegalovirus exposure and HLA in healthy donors. Study conclusions and caveats: In a later analysis, V- and J-gene trimming of beta chains associated with a DCLRE1C missense variant, replicated independently. Analyses of presence and absence presupposed an approximately uniform sequencing depth across donors.

The receptor comes from a woman in her 30s in good health and CMV-seronegative. What was sequenced was PBMCs. The rearrangement links TRBV29-1 to TRBJ2-7; TRBD2 is a possible D gene (6 bases). CDR3 loop: CSVEVGFGSLDYYEQYF. The CDR3 DNA reads TGCAGCGTTGAAGTCGGCTTCGGGAGCCTAGATTACTACGAGCAGTACTTC.